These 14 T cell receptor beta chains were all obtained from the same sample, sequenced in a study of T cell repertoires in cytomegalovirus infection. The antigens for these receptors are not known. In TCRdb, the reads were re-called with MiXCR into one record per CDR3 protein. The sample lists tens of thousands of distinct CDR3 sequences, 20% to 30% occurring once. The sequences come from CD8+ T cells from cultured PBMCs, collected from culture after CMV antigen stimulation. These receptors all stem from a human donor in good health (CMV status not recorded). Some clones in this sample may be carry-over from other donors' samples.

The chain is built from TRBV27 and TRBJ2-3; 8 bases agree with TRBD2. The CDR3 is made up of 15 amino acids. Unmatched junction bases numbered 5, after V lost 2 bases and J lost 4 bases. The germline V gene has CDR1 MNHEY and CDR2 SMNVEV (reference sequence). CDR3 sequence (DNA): TGTGCCAGCAGTTTAGCCGGGGGGGTGGCAGATACGCAGTATTTT. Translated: CASSLAGGVADTQYF.

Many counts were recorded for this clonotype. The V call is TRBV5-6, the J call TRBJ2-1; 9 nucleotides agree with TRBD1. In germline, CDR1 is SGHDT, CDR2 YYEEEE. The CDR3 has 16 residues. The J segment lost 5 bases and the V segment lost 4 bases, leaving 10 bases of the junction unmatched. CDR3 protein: CASSLNGQGRNNEQFF. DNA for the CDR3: TGTGCCAGCAGCCTCAATGGACAGGGGCGGAACAATGAGCAGTTCTTC.

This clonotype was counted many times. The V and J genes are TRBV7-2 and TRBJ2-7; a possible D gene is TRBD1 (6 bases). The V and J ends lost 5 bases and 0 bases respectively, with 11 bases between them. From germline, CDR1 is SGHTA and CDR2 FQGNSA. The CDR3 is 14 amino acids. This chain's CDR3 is CASSAGQNSYEQYF. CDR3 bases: TGTGCCAGCAGCGCAGGACAGAACTCCTACGAGCAGTACTTC.

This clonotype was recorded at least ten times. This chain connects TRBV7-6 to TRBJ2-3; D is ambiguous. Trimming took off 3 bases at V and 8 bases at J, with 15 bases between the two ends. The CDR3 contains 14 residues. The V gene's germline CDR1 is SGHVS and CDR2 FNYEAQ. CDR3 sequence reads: CASSLDEWDLTQYF. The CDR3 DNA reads TGTGCCAGCAGCTTGGACGAGTGGGATCTTACGCAGTATTTT.

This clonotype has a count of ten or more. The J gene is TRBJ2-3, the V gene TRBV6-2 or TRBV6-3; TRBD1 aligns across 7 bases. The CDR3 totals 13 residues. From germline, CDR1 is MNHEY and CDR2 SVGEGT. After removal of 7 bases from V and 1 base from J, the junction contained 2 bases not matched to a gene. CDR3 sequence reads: CASTGQGTDTQYF. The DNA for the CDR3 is TGTGCCAGCACCGGACAGGGCACAGATACGCAGTATTTT.

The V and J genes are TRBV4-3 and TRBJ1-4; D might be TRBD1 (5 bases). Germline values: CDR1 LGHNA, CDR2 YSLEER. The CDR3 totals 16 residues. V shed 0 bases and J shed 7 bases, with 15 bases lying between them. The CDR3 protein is CASSQDTGLGVEKLFF. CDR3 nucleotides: TGCGCCAGCAGCCAAGATACCGGGTTGGGGGTTGAAAAACTGTTTTTT.

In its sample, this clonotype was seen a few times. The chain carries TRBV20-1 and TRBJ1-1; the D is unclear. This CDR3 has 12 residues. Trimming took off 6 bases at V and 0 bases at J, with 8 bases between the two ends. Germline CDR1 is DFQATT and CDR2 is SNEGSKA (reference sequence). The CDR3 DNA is TGCAGTGCCCTACGGGTGAACACTGAAGCTTTCTTT. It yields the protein CSALRVNTEAFF.

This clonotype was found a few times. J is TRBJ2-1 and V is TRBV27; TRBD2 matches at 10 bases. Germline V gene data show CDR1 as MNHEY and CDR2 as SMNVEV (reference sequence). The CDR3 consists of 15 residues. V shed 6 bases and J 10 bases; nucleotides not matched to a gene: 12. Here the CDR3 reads CASSPAGGRGGEQFF. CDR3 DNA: TGTGCCAGCAGCCCAGCGGGGGGGAGGGGTGGCGAGCAGTTCTTC.

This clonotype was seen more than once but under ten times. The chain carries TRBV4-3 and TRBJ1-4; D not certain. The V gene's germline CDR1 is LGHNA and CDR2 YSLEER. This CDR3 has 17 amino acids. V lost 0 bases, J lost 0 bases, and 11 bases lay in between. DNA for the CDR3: TGCGCCAGCAGCCAAGATTTTGCAGGCCCAACTAATGAAAAACTGTTTTTT. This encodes CASSQDFAGPTNEKLFF.

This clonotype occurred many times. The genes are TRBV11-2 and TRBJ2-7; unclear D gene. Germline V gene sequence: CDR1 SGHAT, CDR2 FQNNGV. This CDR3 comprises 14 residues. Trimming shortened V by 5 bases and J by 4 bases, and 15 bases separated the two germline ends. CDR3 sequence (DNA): TGTGCCAGCAGCCCATCGGGTAGCCGGTACGAGCAGTACTTC. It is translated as CASSPSGSRYEQYF.

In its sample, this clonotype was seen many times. The CDR3 here is CASSGANVLTF. In DNA form, the CDR3 reads TGTGCCAGCTCTGGGGCCAACGTCCTGACTTTC. The chain employs TRBV5-4 and TRBJ2-6; no definite D call. There are 11 residues in the CDR3. Trimming stripped 7 bases from V and 1 base from J, with 0 bases between. The germline gives CDR1 SGHNT, CDR2 YYREEE (reference sequence). Full variable domain (rest looked up from reference TRBV5-4 and TRBJ2-6): ETGVTQSPTHLIKTRGQQVTLRCSSQSGHNTVSWYQQALGQGPQFIFQYYREEENGRGNFPPRFSGLQFPNYSSELNVNALELDDSALYLCASSGANVLTFGAGSRLTVL.

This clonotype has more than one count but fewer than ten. This CDR3 reads CASSLVLLGETQYF. DNA of the CDR3: TGTGCCAGCAGCTTGGTCCTTCTGGGGGAGACCCAGTACTTC. The rearrangement uses TRBV5-6 and TRBJ2-5; D is undetermined. Trimming left V 0 bases short and J 5 bases short, with 11 bases between. The CDR3 loop spans 14 amino acids. CDR1 is SGHDT and CDR2 is YYEEEE in the germline V gene.

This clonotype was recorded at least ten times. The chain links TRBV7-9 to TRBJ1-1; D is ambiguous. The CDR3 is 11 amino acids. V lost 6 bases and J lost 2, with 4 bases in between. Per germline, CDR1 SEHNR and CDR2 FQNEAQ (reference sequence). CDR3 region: CASRANTEAFF. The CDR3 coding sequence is TGTGCCAGCAGGGCTAACACTGAAGCTTTCTTT.

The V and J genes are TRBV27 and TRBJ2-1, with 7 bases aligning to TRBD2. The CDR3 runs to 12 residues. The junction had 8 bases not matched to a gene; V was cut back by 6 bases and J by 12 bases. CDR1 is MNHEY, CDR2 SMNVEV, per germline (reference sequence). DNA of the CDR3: TGTGCCAGCAGGTCAGCGGGGACTGGGCAGTTCTTC. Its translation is CASRSAGTGQFF.